The T cell receptor (beta chain) described here comes from a study of technical replicates of blood from a handful of donors (dated by TCRdb to between 2016 and 2019). The library was produced with the immunoSEQ multiplex PCR assay. The table was pulled from immuneACCESS by TCRdb, which kept in-frame rearrangements only. Such tables lose some clones; where checked, under half of the loss comes from unresolved V genes, and the rest has no known cause. This sample comprises tens of thousands of clones, roughly 91% of them detected only once. Of the sample, approximately 4% is held by the ten largest clones. This clone was seen just once. It lacks a known antigen. No quality values exist for individual bases; no much larger clone is one base distant. CDR1 and CDR2 are drawn from the germline V gene: SGHVS, FNYEAQ. The CDR3 starts with the cysteine, ends with the phenylalanine, and has 16 residues. CDR3 DNA only is kept here, 48 bases in frame from base 1. V lost 1 base and J lost 3 bases, and the count of bases not matched to a germline gene is 7.

Rearrangement joined TRBV7-6 to TRBJ2-7, and 9 junctional nucleotides match TRBD2. Input material: PBMCs. This sequence originates from a human donor in good health. Some clones in this sample may be carry-over from other donors' samples. The DNA is as follows: TGTGCCAGCAGCTTAGGACCTGCGGGAGGGAACTACGAGCAGTACTTC. The encoded protein is CASSLGPAGGNYEQYF.